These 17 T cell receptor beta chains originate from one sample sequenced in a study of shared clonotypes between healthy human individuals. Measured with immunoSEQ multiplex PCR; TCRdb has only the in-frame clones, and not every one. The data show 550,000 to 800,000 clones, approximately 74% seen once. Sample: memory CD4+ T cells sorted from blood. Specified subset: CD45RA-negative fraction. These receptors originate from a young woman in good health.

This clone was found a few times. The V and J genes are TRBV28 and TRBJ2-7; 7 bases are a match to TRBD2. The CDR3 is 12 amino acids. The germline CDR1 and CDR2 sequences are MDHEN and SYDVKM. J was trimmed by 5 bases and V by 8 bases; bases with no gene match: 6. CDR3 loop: CASGGEGHEQYF. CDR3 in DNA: TGTGCCAGCGGGGGGGAGGGGCACGAGCAGTACTTC. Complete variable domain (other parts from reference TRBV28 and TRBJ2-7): DVKVTQSSRYLVKRTGEKVFLECVQDMDHENMFWYRQDPGLGLRLIYFSYDVKMKEKGDIPEGYSVSREKKERFSLILESASTNQTSMYLCASGGEGHEQYFGPGTRLTVT.

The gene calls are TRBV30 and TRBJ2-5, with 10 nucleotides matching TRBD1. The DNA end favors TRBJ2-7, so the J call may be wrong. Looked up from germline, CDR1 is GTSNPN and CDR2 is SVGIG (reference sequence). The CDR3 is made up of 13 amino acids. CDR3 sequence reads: CAWRTGGQTEQYF. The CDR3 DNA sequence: TGTGCCTGGAGGACAGGGGGCCAAACCGAGCAGTACTTC.

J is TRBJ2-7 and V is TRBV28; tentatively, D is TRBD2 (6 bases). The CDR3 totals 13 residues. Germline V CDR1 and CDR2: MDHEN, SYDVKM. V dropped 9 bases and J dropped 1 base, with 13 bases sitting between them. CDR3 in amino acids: CASWRDRSYEQYF. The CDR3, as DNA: TGTGCCAGTTGGAGGGACCGTTCCTACGAGCAGTACTTC.

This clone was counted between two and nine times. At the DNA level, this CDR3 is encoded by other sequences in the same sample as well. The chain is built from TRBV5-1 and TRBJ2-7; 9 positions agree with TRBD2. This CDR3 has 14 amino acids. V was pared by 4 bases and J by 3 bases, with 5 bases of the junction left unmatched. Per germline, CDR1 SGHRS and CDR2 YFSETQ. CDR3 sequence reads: CASSMTSGNYEQYF. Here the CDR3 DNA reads TGCGCCAGCAGCATGACTAGCGGAAACTACGAGCAGTACTTC.

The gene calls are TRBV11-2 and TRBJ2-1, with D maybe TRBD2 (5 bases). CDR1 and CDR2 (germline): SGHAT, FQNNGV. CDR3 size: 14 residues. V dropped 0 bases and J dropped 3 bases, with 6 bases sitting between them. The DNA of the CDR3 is TGTGCCAGCAGCTTAGACGGGAACTACAATGAGCAGTTCTTC. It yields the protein CASSLDGNYNEQFF.

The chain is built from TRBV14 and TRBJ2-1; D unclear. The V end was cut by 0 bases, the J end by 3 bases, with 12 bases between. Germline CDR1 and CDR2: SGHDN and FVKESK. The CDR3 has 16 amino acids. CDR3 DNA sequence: TGTGCCAGCAGCCAAGACTCCCGCCCAATCTACAATGAGCAGTTCTTC. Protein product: CASSQDSRPIYNEQFF.

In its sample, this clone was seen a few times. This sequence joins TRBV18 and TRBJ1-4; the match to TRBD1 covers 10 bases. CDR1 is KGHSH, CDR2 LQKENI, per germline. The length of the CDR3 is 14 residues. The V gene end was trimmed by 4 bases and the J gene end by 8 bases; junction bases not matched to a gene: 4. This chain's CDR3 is CASSRGQGEEKLFF. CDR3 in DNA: TGTGCCAGCTCACGAGGACAGGGGGAAGAAAAACTGTTTTTT.

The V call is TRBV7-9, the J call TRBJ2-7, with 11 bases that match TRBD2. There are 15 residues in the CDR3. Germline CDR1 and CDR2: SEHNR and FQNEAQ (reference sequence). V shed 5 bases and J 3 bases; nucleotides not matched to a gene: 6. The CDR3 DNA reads TGTGCCAGCAGCCCACTAGCGGGAGACCTCTACGAGCAGTACTTC. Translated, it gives CASSPLAGDLYEQYF.

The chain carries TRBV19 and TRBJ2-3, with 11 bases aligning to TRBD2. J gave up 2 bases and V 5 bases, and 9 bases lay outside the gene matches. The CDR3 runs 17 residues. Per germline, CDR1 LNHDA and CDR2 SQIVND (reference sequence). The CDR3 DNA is TGTGCCAGTAGTTGGGGGACTAGCGGTTTTGACACAGATACGCAGTATTTT. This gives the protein CASSWGTSGFDTDTQYF.

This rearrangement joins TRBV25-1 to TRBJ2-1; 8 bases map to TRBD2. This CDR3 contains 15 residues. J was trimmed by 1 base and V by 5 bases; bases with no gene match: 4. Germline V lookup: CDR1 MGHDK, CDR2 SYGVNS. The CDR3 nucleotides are TGTGCCAGCAGTTCAGGACTAGCATCCTACAATGAGCAGTTCTTC. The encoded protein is CASSSGLASYNEQFF.

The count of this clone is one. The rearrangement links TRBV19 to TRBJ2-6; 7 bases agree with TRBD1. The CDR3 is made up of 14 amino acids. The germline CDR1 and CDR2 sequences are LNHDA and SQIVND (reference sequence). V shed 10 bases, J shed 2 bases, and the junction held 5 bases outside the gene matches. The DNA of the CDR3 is TGTGCCACCCAACAGGGGACTGGGGCCAACGTCCTGACTTTC. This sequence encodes CATQQGTGANVLTF.

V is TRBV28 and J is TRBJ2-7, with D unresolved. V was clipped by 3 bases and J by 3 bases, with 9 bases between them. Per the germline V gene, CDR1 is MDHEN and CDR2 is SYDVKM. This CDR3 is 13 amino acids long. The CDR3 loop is CASSLGYNYEQYF. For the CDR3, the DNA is TGTGCCAGCAGTTTGGGGTATAACTACGAGCAGTACTTC.

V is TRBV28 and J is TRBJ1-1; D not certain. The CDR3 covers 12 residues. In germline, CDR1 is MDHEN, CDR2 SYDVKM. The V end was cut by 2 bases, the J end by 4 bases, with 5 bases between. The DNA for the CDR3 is TGTGCCAGCAGTTTACCGGGCACTGAAGCTTTCTTT. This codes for CASSLPGTEAFF.

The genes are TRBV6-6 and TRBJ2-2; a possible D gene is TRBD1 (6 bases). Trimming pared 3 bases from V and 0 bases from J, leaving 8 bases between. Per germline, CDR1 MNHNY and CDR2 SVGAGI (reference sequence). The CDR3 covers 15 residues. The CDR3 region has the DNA TGTGCCAGCAGTTATGGACAGCCGAACACCGGGGAGCTGTTTTTT. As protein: CASSYGQPNTGELFF.

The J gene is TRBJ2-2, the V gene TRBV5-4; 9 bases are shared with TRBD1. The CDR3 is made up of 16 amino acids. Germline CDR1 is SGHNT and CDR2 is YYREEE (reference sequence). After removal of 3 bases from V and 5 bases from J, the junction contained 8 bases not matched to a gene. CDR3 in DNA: TGTGCCAGCAGCTCGGACAGGGGTTTGGGAACCGGGGAGCTGTTTTTT. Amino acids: CASSSDRGLGTGELFF.

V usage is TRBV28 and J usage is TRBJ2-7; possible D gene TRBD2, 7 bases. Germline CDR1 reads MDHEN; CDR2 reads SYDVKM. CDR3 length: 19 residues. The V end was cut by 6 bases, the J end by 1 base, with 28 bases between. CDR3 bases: TGTGCCAGCAGCTCCCTTTTTAGGGGAGGGGGGGGCCGGTCCTACGAGCAGTACTTC. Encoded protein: CASSSLFRGGGGRSYEQYF.

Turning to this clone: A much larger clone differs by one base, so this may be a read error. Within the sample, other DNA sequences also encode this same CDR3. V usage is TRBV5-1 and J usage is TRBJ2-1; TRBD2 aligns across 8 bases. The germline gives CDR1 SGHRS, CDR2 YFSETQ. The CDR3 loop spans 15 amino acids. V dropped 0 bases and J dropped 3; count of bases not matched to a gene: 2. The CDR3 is CASSLATSGYNEQFF. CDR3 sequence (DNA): TGCGCCAGCAGCTTGGCCACTAGCGGCTACAATGAGCAGTTCTTC.